This T cell receptor (beta chain) appears in the sequencing data of a study of blood T cells in healthy people across ages. Study context: Using template switching, researchers captured about one barcoded beta molecule for each two T cells.

CDR1 is MNHEY, CDR2 SVGAGI, per germline. Between the trimmed V and J ends, which lost 2 bases and 5 bases, there was a span of 14 bases. The CDR3 runs to 15 residues. Approximately 9.1 milliliters was the volume of peripheral blood drawn from each donor. This clonotype was counted between two and nine times. Combining a sample-barcoded 5' primer with a J-beta primer mix, a second PCR ran for 7 to 11 cycles. Each of the cDNA molecules was tagged by a template-switch adaptor with 12 random nucleotides. TCRdb called the 5' RACE reads again in MiXCR, with one record for every CDR3 protein. The top ten hold approximately 2.9% of the sample, which has approximately 780,000 distinct CDR3 sequences, around 24% seen once. These data are also associated with another study on T cells of mothers and their children.

V gene TRBV6-5 combines with J gene TRBJ2-3; D possibly corresponds to TRBD1 (6 bases). The TCR comes from a boy aged 5 to 17 in good health. The sample consisted of blood. CDR3 sequence reads: CASSYLSRGEDTQYF. CDR3 DNA sequence: TGTGCCAGCAGTTACCTTAGCAGGGGAGAAGATACGCAGTATTTT.